These 5 T cell receptor beta chains were all obtained from the same sample, sequenced in a study of CDR3 diversity in severe acne. In TCRdb, the PCR reads were re-called with MiXCR into one record per CDR3 protein. The sample contains roughly 79,000 distinct CDR3 sequences, about 53% of which appear only once. What was sequenced was blood. The receptors were gathered from a male donor with severe acne vulgaris.

About this clonotype itself: Given the absence of the conserved phenylalanine or tryptophan at the CDR3 end, a read error is likely. The chain recombines TRBV19 with TRBJ1-2; D perhaps matches TRBD1 (6 bases). CDR1 is LNHDA and CDR2 is SQIVND in the germline V gene (reference sequence). Trimming pared 6 bases from V and 6 bases from J, leaving 8 bases between. CDR3 length: 11 residues. CDR3 coding DNA: TGTGCCAGTAGGGCAGGGGATGGCTACACCCTC. As protein: CASRAGDGYTL.

V is TRBV9 and J is TRBJ1-2, with TRBD1 identical over 9 bases. In germline, CDR1 is SGDLS, CDR2 YYNGEE. The CDR3 loop spans 16 amino acids. V lost 4 bases and J lost 5; bases outside the gene matches: 12. DNA of the CDR3: TGTGCCAGCAGCACTCACGACGGACAGGGGAGTTATGGCTACACCTTC. Protein: CASSTHDGQGSYGYTF. Looking up the rest from reference TRBV9 and TRBJ1-2 gives the full variable domain: DSGVTQTPKHLITATGQRVTLRCSPRSGDLSVYWYQQSLDQGLQFLIQYYNGEERAKGNILERFSAQQFPDLHSELNLSSLELGDSALYFCASSTHDGQGSYGYTFGSGTRLTVV.

About this clonotype itself: Possible read error: a much larger clone is one base away. The chain combines TRBV5-5 with TRBJ1-5; unclear D gene. Germline CDR1 is SGHKS and CDR2 is YYEKEE (reference sequence). This CDR3 spans 12 amino acids. The CDR3, as DNA: TGTGCCGGCAGCTTGGACGATCAGCCCCAGCATTTT. The encoded protein is CAGSLDDQPQHF.

This rearrangement joins TRBV29-1 to TRBJ2-7; 7 bases line up with TRBD1. The germline V gene has CDR1 SQVTM and CDR2 ANQGSEA. This CDR3 has 14 amino acids. The ends lost 3 bases at V and 7 bases at J; junction bases unmatched: 12. This chain's CDR3 is CSVEDEQGSGEQYF. DNA for the CDR3: TGCAGCGTTGAGGATGAACAGGGGTCGGGAGAGCAGTACTTC.

The chain uses TRBV24-1 and TRBJ2-7; 7 nucleotides align to TRBD1. Germline CDR1 reads KGHDR; CDR2 reads SFDVKD. J gave up 4 bases and V 0 bases, and 11 bases lay outside the gene matches. The length of the CDR3 is 17 residues. For the CDR3, the DNA is TGTGCCACCAGTGATTTGCCTGCAGGGGCAGGGGGTTACGAGCAGTACTTC. Translated, it gives CATSDLPAGAGGYEQYF.